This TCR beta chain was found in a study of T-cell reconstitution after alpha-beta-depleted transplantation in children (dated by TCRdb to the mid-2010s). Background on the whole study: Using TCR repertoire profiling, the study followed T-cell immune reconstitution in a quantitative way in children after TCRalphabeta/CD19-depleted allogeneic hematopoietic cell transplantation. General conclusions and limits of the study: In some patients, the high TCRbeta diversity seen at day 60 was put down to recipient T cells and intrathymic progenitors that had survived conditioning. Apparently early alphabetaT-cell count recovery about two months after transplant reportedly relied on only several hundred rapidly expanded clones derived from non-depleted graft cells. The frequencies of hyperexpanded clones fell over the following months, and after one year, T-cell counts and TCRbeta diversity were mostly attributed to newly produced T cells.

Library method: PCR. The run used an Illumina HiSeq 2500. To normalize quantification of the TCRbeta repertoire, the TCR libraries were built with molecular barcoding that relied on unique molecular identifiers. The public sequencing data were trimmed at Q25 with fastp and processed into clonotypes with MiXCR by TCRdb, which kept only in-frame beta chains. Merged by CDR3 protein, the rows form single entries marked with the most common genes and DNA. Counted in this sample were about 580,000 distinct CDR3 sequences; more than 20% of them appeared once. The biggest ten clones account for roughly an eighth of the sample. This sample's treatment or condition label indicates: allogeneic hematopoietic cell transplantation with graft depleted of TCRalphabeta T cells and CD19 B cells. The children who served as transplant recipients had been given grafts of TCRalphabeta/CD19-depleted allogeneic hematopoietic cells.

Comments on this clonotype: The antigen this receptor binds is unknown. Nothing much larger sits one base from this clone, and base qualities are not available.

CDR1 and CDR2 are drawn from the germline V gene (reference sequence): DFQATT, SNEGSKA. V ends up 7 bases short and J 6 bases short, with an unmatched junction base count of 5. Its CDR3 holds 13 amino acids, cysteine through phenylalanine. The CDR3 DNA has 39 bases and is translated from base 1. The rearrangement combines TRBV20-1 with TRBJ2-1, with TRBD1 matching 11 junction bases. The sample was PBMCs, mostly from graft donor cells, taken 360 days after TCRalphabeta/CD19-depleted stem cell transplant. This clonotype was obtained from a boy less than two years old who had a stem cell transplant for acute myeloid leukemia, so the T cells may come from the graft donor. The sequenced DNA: TGCAGTGTTCCGGGACAGGGGGGCAATGAGCAGTTCTTC. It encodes CSVPGQGGNEQFF.